The 19 T cell receptor beta chains presented below share a single source sample, sequenced in a study of OX40 agonist ivuxolimab in advanced cancers. Only in-frame clones appear in the TCRdb table, and some are missing; sequencing was by immunoSEQ multiplex PCR. The sample lists 60,000 to 75,000 clones; around 88% were seen once. Material: CD4+ or CD8+ T cells sorted from blood, obtained in a trial of the OX40 agonist ivuxolimab. Receptor source: an adult with an advanced solid tumor such as melanoma, head and neck, liver or kidney cancer.

The chain employs TRBV5-1 and TRBJ1-2; maybe TRBD1 (6 bases). The CDR3 extends over 14 amino acids. Germline V gives CDR1 SGHRS, CDR2 YFSETQ. V shed 5 bases and J shed 2 bases, with 13 bases lying between them. This chain's CDR3 is CASRRGGLNYGYTF. The CDR3 DNA follows: TGCGCCAGCAGGCGGGGGGGCCTCAACTATGGCTACACCTTC.

The gene calls are TRBV19 and TRBJ1-2; 7 bases match TRBD1. With V trimmed by 5 bases and J by 2 bases, 8 bases remained unmatched. CDR1 and CDR2 from the germline V gene are LNHDA and SQIVND (reference sequence). The CDR3 has 15 amino acids. The CDR3 coding sequence is TGTGCCAGTAGTCCACGGGACAGCTCAAACTATGGCTACACCTTC. Translation gives CASSPRDSSNYGYTF. Drawing the rest from reference TRBV19 and TRBJ1-2, the complete variable domain is DGGITQSPKYLFRKEGQNVTLSCEQNLNHDAMYWYRQDPGQGLRLIYYSQIVNDFQKGDIAEGYSVSREKKESFPLTVTSAQKNPTAFYLCASSPRDSSNYGYTFGSGTRLTVV.

The rearrangement joins TRBV19 to TRBJ1-5; D not resolved. CDR3 length: 13 residues. Trimming took off 10 bases at V and 3 bases at J, with 13 bases between the two ends. Germline V gene data show CDR1 as LNHDA and CDR2 as SQIVND (reference sequence). Written as DNA, the CDR3 is TGTGCCACTAAGCCCGACTACAATCAGCCCCAGCATTTT. Translation gives CATKPDYNQPQHF.

This sequence joins TRBV11-3 and TRBJ2-1, with D hard to call. Germline loops: CDR1 SGHNT, CDR2 YENEEA. Trimming took off 1 base at V and 3 bases at J, with 10 bases between the two ends. This CDR3 region has 15 residues. The CDR3 DNA reads TGTGCCAGCAGCTTAGGGAGAGGCATCTACAATGAGCAGTTCTTC. Amino acid sequence: CASSLGRGIYNEQFF.

As DNA, the CDR3 is TGTGCCTGGAGTGTATCCTACCAGAACACTGAAGCTTTCTTT. It yields the protein CAWSVSYQNTEAFF. The chain employs TRBV30 and TRBJ1-1; unclear D gene. V was shortened by 0 bases and J by 1 base, with 9 bases between the two germline ends. This CDR3 comprises 14 residues. Germline assignment: CDR1 GTSNPN and CDR2 SVGIG (reference sequence).

This clone was picked up a small number of times. The genes are TRBV7-9 and TRBJ2-5; D possibly corresponds to TRBD2 (5 bases). V was cut by 7 bases and J by 7 bases, with 13 bases left in between. Germline CDR1 is SEHNR and CDR2 is FQNEAQ (reference sequence). The CDR3 extends over 12 amino acids. The CDR3, as DNA: TGTGCCAGCACCCAGGACCGGGGGACCCAGTACTTC. As protein: CASTQDRGTQYF.

V gene TRBV27 combines with J gene TRBJ2-1; 10 bases are shared with TRBD2. V gave up 8 bases and J gave up 15 bases; unmatched junction bases: 10. The CDR3 totals 12 residues. Looked up from germline, CDR1 is MNHEY and CDR2 is SMNVEV (reference sequence). This chain's CDR3 is CASFGSGRATFF. CDR3 coding DNA: TGTGCCAGCTTTGGAAGCGGGAGGGCCACGTTCTTC.

This clone was seen only once. V usage is TRBV7-6 and J usage is TRBJ2-5; perhaps TRBD2 as D (6 bases). Trimming shortened V by 5 bases and J by 7 bases, and 20 bases separated the two germline ends. The germline V gene encodes CDR1 SGHVS and CDR2 FNYEAQ. The CDR3 has 15 residues. The CDR3 loop is CASSLGAFVGGTQYF. The CDR3 region has the DNA TGTGCCAGCAGCCTCGGAGCGTTCGTGGGAGGGACCCAGTACTTC.

The chain links TRBV9 to TRBJ1-2; the D is unclear. Germline V gene lookup returns CDR1 SGDLS and CDR2 YYNGEE. Trimming removed 0 bases at V and 8 bases at J, with 11 bases between. This CDR3 comprises 13 residues. The CDR3 loop reads CASSVAGFGGYTF. Written as DNA, the CDR3 is TGTGCCAGCAGCGTAGCTGGGTTCGGGGGCTACACCTTC.

The rearrangement joins TRBV11-2 to TRBJ1-4; no firm D call. The V end was cut by 0 bases, the J end by 4 bases, with 6 bases between. CDR3 length equals 14 residues. CDR1 and CDR2 (germline): SGHAT, FQNNGV. In nucleotides, the CDR3 is TGTGCCAGCAGCTTAGAACGGGGTAATGAAAAACTGTTTTTT. Translation gives CASSLERGNEKLFF.

This chain uses TRBV7-9 with TRBJ2-4; a weak D match, TRBD2 (5 bases). The CDR3 is 13 residues long. CDR1 and CDR2 (germline): SEHNR, FQNEAQ (reference sequence). V was trimmed by 5 bases and J by 9 bases, leaving 14 bases between them. In DNA form, the CDR3 reads TGTGCCAGCAGCCGCCCCGGGAACTCCATTCAGTACTTC. This translates into CASSRPGNSIQYF.

The V gene is TRBV18, the J gene TRBJ1-5; D is possibly TRBD1 (6 bases). In germline, CDR1 is KGHSH, CDR2 LQKENI. CDR3 length: 16 amino acids. The germline V and J ends were trimmed by 2 bases and 6 bases, with 17 bases remaining between them. The chain's CDR3 is CASSPSAGGAGQPQHF. DNA for the CDR3: TGTGCCAGCTCACCATCCGCCGGGGGGGCGGGTCAGCCCCAGCATTTT.

This chain joins TRBV18 and TRBJ2-6; D unclear. Germline assignment: CDR1 KGHSH and CDR2 LQKENI. There are 15 residues in the CDR3. Trimming removed 0 bases at V and 3 bases at J, with 6 bases between. CDR3 protein: CASSPPPVGANVLTF. The CDR3 region has the DNA TGTGCCAGCTCACCACCCCCTGTTGGGGCCAACGTCCTGACTTTC.

This clone was seen a handful of times. This chain joins TRBV2 and TRBJ1-1; TRBD1 matches at 9 bases. The CDR3 is 11 residues long. Per the germline V gene, CDR1 is SNHLY and CDR2 is FYNNEI. Trimming cost V 7 bases and J 11 bases; bases outside gene matches: 5. The CDR3: CASTGTGWAFF. Written as DNA, the CDR3 is TGTGCCAGCACCGGGACAGGGTGGGCTTTCTTT.

The chain is built from TRBV5-1 and TRBJ2-7; D is perhaps TRBD1 (5 bases). V lost 2 bases and J lost 0, with 12 bases in between. The CDR3 is made up of 15 amino acids. The V gene's germline CDR1 is SGHRS and CDR2 YFSETQ. DNA for the CDR3: TGCGCCAGCAGCTTAGGGGAACAGCTCTCCTACGAGCAGTACTTC. Amino acids: CASSLGEQLSYEQYF.

The chain combines TRBV5-6 with TRBJ1-5; D unresolved. This CDR3 has 13 amino acids. The V end was cut by 4 bases, the J end by 9 bases, with 14 bases between. CDR1 is SGHDT and CDR2 is YYEEEE in the germline V gene. The CDR3 is CASSTRPLGPQHF. The CDR3 bases are TGTGCCAGCAGCACTCGGCCCCTTGGGCCCCAGCATTTT.

The rearrangement links TRBV7-8 to TRBJ2-3, with 14 bases fitting TRBD2. This CDR3 spans 17 amino acids. Germline values: CDR1 SGHVS, CDR2 FQNEAQ. The trim removed 3 bases at V and 5 bases at J, leaving 7 bases unmatched. The CDR3 DNA is TGTGCCAGCAGCTTTCTCGGACTAGCGGGAGGAGTAGATACGCAGTATTTT. This gives the protein CASSFLGLAGGVDTQYF. Full variable domain (rest looked up from reference TRBV7-8 and TRBJ2-3): GAGVSQSPRYKVAKRGQDVALRCDPISGHVSLFWYQQALGQGPEFLTYFQNEAQLDKSGLPSDRFFAERPEGSVSTLKIQRTQQEDSAVYLCASSFLGLAGGVDTQYFGPGTRLTVL.

V and J are TRBV5-5 and TRBJ1-1; maybe TRBD1 (5 bases). Germline V gene lookup returns CDR1 SGHKS and CDR2 YYEKEE (reference sequence). This CDR3 is 14 amino acids long. Trimming left V 0 bases short and J 7 bases short, with 13 bases between. The CDR3 region is CASSLGSGILEAFF. CDR3 nucleotides: TGTGCCAGCAGCTTGGGGTCAGGGATACTTGAAGCTTTCTTT.

CDR3 nucleotide sequence: TGTGCCAGCAGCGTGGGAGCAACTAATGAAAAACTGTTTTTT. As protein: CASSVGATNEKLFF. J is TRBJ1-4 and V is TRBV7-6; no firm D call. This CDR3 contains 14 residues. V was clipped by 5 bases and J by 0 bases, with 7 bases between them. Germline CDR1 reads SGHVS; CDR2 reads FNYEAQ.